One sample yielded the 32 T cell receptor beta chains listed below, sequenced in a study of blood T cell repertoires in COVID-19. Here immunoSEQ multiplex PCR was the method, and the copy in TCRdb shows in-frame clones only, minus some. Here the sample spans roughly 200,000 clones, 90% being singletons. Sequencing used peripheral blood. Receptors originate from a middle-aged man with acute or convalescent COVID-19.

The chain links TRBV6-5 to TRBJ1-2, with no clear D. The length of the CDR3 is 12 residues. Germline V CDR1 and CDR2: MNHEY, SVGAGI. The ends were cut back, 9 bases at V and 4 bases at J, with 12 bases in the middle. The CDR3 loop reads CARGSQSYGYTF. CDR3 bases: TGTGCCAGGGGGAGCCAGTCCTATGGCTACACCTTC.

This chain links TRBV14 with TRBJ2-7; TRBD2 agrees at 7 bases. The CDR3 sequence is 13 residues long. Trimming took 1 base from V and 5 from J; bases not matched to a gene: 2. Germline lookup yields CDR1 SGHDN and CDR2 FVKESK. The chain's CDR3 is CASSQGTSHEQYF. CDR3 nucleotides: TGTGCCAGCAGCCAAGGGACTAGTCACGAGCAGTACTTC.

The genes are TRBV7-6 and TRBJ2-5; D is uncertain. Trimming left V 8 bases short and J 5 bases short, with 12 bases between. This CDR3 contains 12 residues. Germline V gene lookup returns CDR1 SGHVS and CDR2 FNYEAQ. The CDR3 loop reads CASAQNAETQYF. DNA of the CDR3: TGTGCCAGCGCCCAAAACGCGGAGACCCAGTACTTC.

This rearrangement joins TRBV23-1 to TRBJ1-5; D is unclear. TRBV23-1 carries the ORF label, with uncertain function. V was pared by 0 bases and J by 0 bases, with 12 bases between. The CDR3 runs 17 residues. The CDR3 DNA reads as TGCGCCAGCAGTCAATCGTTGCGTCGCAATAGCAATCAGCCCCAGCATTTT. This gives the protein CASSQSLRRNSNQPQHF.

V gene TRBV5-6 combines with J gene TRBJ1-2, with 9 bases identical to TRBD1. The CDR3 is 15 amino acids. The V gene end was trimmed by 3 bases and the J gene end by 3 bases; junction bases not matched to a gene: 6. Germline CDR1 SGHDT, CDR2 YYEEEE. The CDR3 DNA is TGTGCCAGCAGCTCTGGACAGGGGCACTACTATGGCTACACCTTC. The encoded protein is CASSSGQGHYYGYTF.

On this clone itself: The same CDR3 arises from other DNA sequences in this sample as well. The chain links TRBV2 to TRBJ1-5; D might be TRBD1 (5 bases). There are 14 residues in the CDR3. In germline, CDR1 is SNHLY, CDR2 FYNNEI. V lost 9 bases and J 5 bases, leaving 17 bases between the germline ends. The CDR3 is CASHAGRGDQPQHF. DNA for the CDR3: TGTGCCAGTCACGCAGGGCGCGGGGATCAGCCCCAGCATTTT.

The genes are TRBV10-3 and TRBJ1-4; 10 bases are a match to TRBD1. The germline V gene has CDR1 ENHRY and CDR2 SYGVKD. The ends lost 6 bases at V and 5 bases at J; junction bases unmatched: 6. The CDR3 extends over 15 amino acids. CDR3 nucleotides: TGTGCCATCAGGGAAACGGGACAGGGGAATGAAAAACTGTTTTTT. It specifies CAIRETGQGNEKLFF.

The chain recombines TRBV21-1 with TRBJ2-1; TRBD2 reflects the table's D call only, with no check against the DNA. TRBV21-1 is a pseudogene. There are 15 residues in the CDR3. The CDR3: CASSMRWLGYNEQFF. CDR3 sequence (DNA): TGTGCCAGCAGCATGCGGTGGCTTGGTTACAATGAGCAGTTCTTC.

The chain combines TRBV3-1 (or the pseudogene TRBV3-2) with TRBJ2-7; maybe TRBD2 (6 bases). The CDR3 loop spans 16 amino acids. Germline CDR1 is LGHDT and CDR2 is YNNKEL (reference sequence). V gave up 3 bases and J gave up 0 bases, with 15 bases separating them. In DNA, the CDR3 is TGTGCCAGCAGCCAGGACGGCCAGCGGGCCTCCTACGAGCAGTACTTC. This translates into CASSQDGQRASYEQYF.

The chain is built from TRBV5-1 and TRBJ2-3, with D maybe TRBD2 (6 bases). The germline V gene encodes CDR1 SGHRS and CDR2 YFSETQ. CDR3 length: 15 residues. V lost 4 bases, J lost 0 bases, and 12 bases lay in between. The CDR3 region has the DNA TGCGCCAGCAGCACCTCCCTAGCGAGCACAGATACGCAGTATTTT. Protein sequence: CASSTSLASTDTQYF.

The gene calls are TRBV16 and TRBJ1-5, with D possibly TRBD1 on 5 matching bases. The CDR3 is made up of 14 amino acids. Germline V CDR1 and CDR2: KGHSY, FQNENV. The germline V and J ends were trimmed by 0 bases and 4 bases, with 7 bases remaining between them. CDR3 in amino acids: CASSQSGGNQPQHF. CDR3 nucleotide sequence: TGTGCCAGCAGCCAATCCGGGGGTAATCAGCCCCAGCATTTT.

About this clone itself: The junction shows a germline mismatch at one end, possibly a read error. V gene TRBV7-7 combines with J gene TRBJ2-1; TRBD2 agrees at 9 bases. CDR1 is SSHAT and CDR2 is FNYEAQ in the germline V gene (reference sequence). The CDR3 extends over 17 amino acids. CDR3 nucleotide sequence: TGTGCTAGCAGCCCAGTCGGGTCAGCGGGGGGCTACAATGAGCAGTTCTTC. Its translation is CASSPVGSAGGYNEQFF. The variable domain in full, completed from reference TRBV7-7 and TRBJ2-1, reads GAGVSQSPRYKVTKRGQDVTLRCDPISSHATLYWYQQALGQGPEFLTYFNYEAQPDKSGLPSDRFSAERPEGSISTLTIQRTEQRDSAMYRCASSPVGSAGGYNEQFFGPGTRLTVL.

This chain uses TRBV6-2 or TRBV6-3 with TRBJ1-2; D is unclear. Trimming cost V 0 bases and J 6 bases, with 11 bases left between them. CDR1 is MNHEY and CDR2 is SVGEGT in the germline V gene. CDR3 length equals 14 residues. CDR3 sequence: CASSYSGEEDGYTF. CDR3 bases: TGTGCCAGCAGTTACTCTGGGGAGGAGGATGGCTACACCTTC.

The chain combines TRBV14 with TRBJ2-7, with 8 bases lining up with TRBD1. Germline CDR1 reads SGHDN; CDR2 reads FVKESK. V shed 5 bases and J 2 bases; nucleotides not matched to a gene: 8. The CDR3 runs 15 residues. The CDR3 sequence: CASSSMGTGPYEQYF. The CDR3 region has the DNA TGTGCCAGCAGCTCCATGGGGACAGGCCCCTACGAGCAGTACTTC.

This chain joins TRBV27 and TRBJ1-5; D gene uncertain. The V end was cut by 2 bases, the J end by 6 bases, with 11 bases between. Germline V gene data show CDR1 as MNHEY and CDR2 as SMNVEV (reference sequence). The CDR3 spans 14 residues. CDR3 bases: TGTGCCAGCAGTTTAACCCGGGCGGGTCAGCCCCAGCATTTT. Its translation is CASSLTRAGQPQHF.

The chain has TRBV7-3 and TRBJ2-1; 11 nucleotides agree with TRBD2. Trimming removed 5 bases from V and 4 bases from J; junction bases left unmatched: 4. The V gene's germline CDR1 is SGHTA and CDR2 FQGTGA. The CDR3 covers 15 residues. CDR3 sequence reads: CASSTGTSGYNEQFF. CDR3 bases: TGTGCCAGCAGCACCGGGACTAGCGGATACAATGAGCAGTTCTTC. The full variable domain, rest sourced from reference TRBV7-3 and TRBJ2-1, is GAGVSQTPSNKVTEKGKYVELRCDPISGHTALYWYRQSLGQGPEFLIYFQGTGAADDSGLPNDRFFAVRPEGSVSTLKIQRTERGDSAVYLCASSTGTSGYNEQFFGPGTRLTVL.

The chain recombines TRBV10-3 with TRBJ1-2, with D possibly matching TRBD1 (6 bases). Trimming removed 3 bases at V and 0 bases at J, with 11 bases between. The CDR3 consists of 15 residues. From germline, CDR1 is ENHRY and CDR2 SYGVKD. The CDR3 nucleotides read TGTGCCATCAGTGACCCGAGGGGGACTAACTATGGCTACACCTTC. Its protein is CAISDPRGTNYGYTF.

Comments on this clone: This sample includes further DNA sequences coding for the same CDR3. The chain employs TRBV28 and TRBJ1-2, with a tentative D call TRBD1 (5 bases). This CDR3 is built from 12 residues. Trimming took off 5 bases at V and 4 bases at J, with 8 bases between the two ends. Germline assignment: CDR1 MDHEN and CDR2 SYDVKM. The CDR3 nucleotides read TGTGCCAGCAGTCTCGACAGCTATGGCTACACCTTC. This codes for CASSLDSYGYTF.

The J gene is TRBJ1-2, the V gene TRBV14; maybe TRBD1 (6 bases). This CDR3 contains 12 residues. CDR1 and CDR2 (germline): SGHDN, FVKESK. V lost 7 bases to trimming and J lost 1 base, with 7 bases between them. CDR3 bases: TGTGCCAGCAACAGGGTTAACTATGGCTACACCTTC. It specifies CASNRVNYGYTF.

This chain uses TRBV7-6 with TRBJ2-5, with a weak D call TRBD1 (5 bases). Germline V lookup: CDR1 SGHVS, CDR2 FNYEAQ. The CDR3 has 13 amino acids. V was trimmed by 5 bases and J by 2 bases, leaving 9 bases between them. CDR3 sequence: CASSPTDQETQYF. The CDR3 DNA is TGTGCCAGCAGCCCGACAGATCAAGAGACCCAGTACTTC.

V gene TRBV28 combines with J gene TRBJ2-3; 10 bases fit TRBD2. Germline V gives CDR1 MDHEN, CDR2 SYDVKM. CDR3 length: 15 amino acids. Losses at the gene ends were 3 bases for V and 1 base for J; bases not matched to a gene: 1. The CDR3 protein is CASSLGTSGTDTQYF. The CDR3 nucleotides read TGTGCCAGCAGTTTGGGGACTAGCGGCACAGATACGCAGTATTTT.

The chain has TRBV13 and TRBJ2-3; a possible D gene is TRBD2 (5 bases). With 5 bases removed from V and 4 bases from J, the gap between germline ends came to 22 bases. The CDR3 contains 17 residues. The germline gives CDR1 PRHDT, CDR2 FYEKMQ (reference sequence). The CDR3 region is CASSPKDSSVGADTQYF. CDR3 DNA sequence: TGTGCCAGCAGCCCAAAGGACTCCTCGGTAGGCGCAGATACGCAGTATTTT.

The chain recombines TRBV5-6 with TRBJ2-7, with 7 bases matching TRBD1. The CDR3 sequence is 13 residues long. Germline CDR1 is SGHDT and CDR2 is YYEEEE. V gave up 0 bases and J gave up 5 bases; unmatched junction bases: 2. The CDR3 DNA reads TGTGCCAGCAGCTTGGTTCAGGGGGACGAGCAGTACTTC. Amino acid sequence: CASSLVQGDEQYF.

This rearrangement joins TRBV4-3 to TRBJ2-1; 11 bases are a match to TRBD2. Germline assignment: CDR1 LGHNA and CDR2 YSLEER. This CDR3 has 15 residues. Trimming cost V 6 bases and J 4 bases; bases outside gene matches: 5. This chain's CDR3 is CASSPSGGRYNEQFF. CDR3 nucleotide sequence: TGCGCCAGCAGTCCTAGCGGGGGGAGGTACAATGAGCAGTTCTTC.

The V and J genes are TRBV5-6 and TRBJ2-7, with a possible D match to TRBD2 (6 bases). Per the germline V gene, CDR1 is SGHDT and CDR2 is YYEEEE. The germline V and J ends were trimmed by 2 bases and 5 bases, with 17 bases remaining between them. This CDR3 is built from 15 residues. CDR3 loop: CASSLYDPGVHEQYF. CDR3 sequence (DNA): TGTGCCAGCAGCTTATATGATCCGGGGGTCCACGAGCAGTACTTC.

The CDR3 here is CSASRTEEGYGYTF. The DNA of the CDR3 is TGCAGTGCTAGTCGGACAGAAGAAGGCTATGGCTACACCTTC. The chain is built from TRBV20-1 and TRBJ1-2; weak D call: TRBD1 (6 bases). The germline CDR1 and CDR2 sequences are DFQATT and SNEGSKA (reference sequence). The CDR3 consists of 14 residues. Trimming stripped 3 bases from V and 4 bases from J, with 15 bases between.

This clone was counted ten times or more. The CDR3 here is CASSIQVTENTIYF. The CDR3 DNA is TGTGCCAGTAGTATTCAGGTCACCGAAAACACCATATATTTT. The chain combines TRBV19 with TRBJ1-3, with D hard to call. Germline V lookup: CDR1 LNHDA, CDR2 SQIVND (reference sequence). The CDR3 is 14 residues long. Trimming took 3 bases from V and 6 from J, leaving 12 bases between them.

The chain has TRBV4-2 and TRBJ1-5; tentative D call: TRBD1 (5 bases). Germline values: CDR1 LGHNA, CDR2 YNFKEQ. The CDR3 covers 18 residues. V was shortened by 1 base and J by 4 bases, with 20 bases between the two germline ends. The CDR3 sequence is CASSQGRPGAGRNQPQHF. The DNA for the CDR3 is TGTGCCAGCAGCCAAGGGAGGCCCGGGGCAGGGAGGAATCAGCCCCAGCATTTT.

V usage is TRBV5-4 and J usage is TRBJ2-5; 7 bases align to TRBD2. The CDR3 is made up of 14 amino acids. Germline V gene sequence: CDR1 SGHNT, CDR2 YYREEE (reference sequence). V lost 7 bases, J lost 5 bases, and 11 bases stayed unmatched. CDR3 DNA: TGTGCCAGCGCTGAGGGAGGGTCGGAGGAGACCCAGTACTTC. Translating it yields CASAEGGSEETQYF.

The chain recombines TRBV12-3 or TRBV12-4 with TRBJ1-1; no firm D call. The CDR3 has 13 residues. Trimming took off 7 bases at V and 2 bases at J, with 11 bases between the two ends. The CDR3 protein is CASILRLNTEAFF. CDR3 in DNA: TGTGCCAGCATCCTGAGACTCAACACTGAAGCTTTCTTT.

This clone was seen once. The chain joins TRBV9 to TRBJ1-3, with a possible D match to TRBD1 (6 bases). V lost 1 base and J lost 0, with 8 bases in between. Germline V gives CDR1 SGDLS, CDR2 YYNGEE. This CDR3 has 15 amino acids. The CDR3 sequence: CASSVKGGSGNTIYF. DNA for the CDR3: TGTGCCAGCAGCGTAAAAGGGGGCTCTGGAAACACCATATATTTT. Based on the CDR3 plus reference TRBV9 and TRBJ1-3, the full variable domain is DSGVTQTPKHLITATGQRVTLRCSPRSGDLSVYWYQQSLDQGLQFLIQYYNGEERAKGNILERFSAQQFPDLHSELNLSSLELGDSALYFCASSVKGGSGNTIYFGEGSWLTVV.

In its sample, this clone was seen once. The chain employs TRBV19 and TRBJ2-7; D is undetermined. Trimming removed 3 bases at V and 3 bases at J, with 12 bases between. CDR1 LNHDA and CDR2 SQIVND come from the germline V gene (reference sequence). The CDR3 is 14 residues long. In DNA form, the CDR3 reads TGTGCCAGTAGTATCGCCGCATTCAGCTACGAGCAGTACTTC. This translates into CASSIAAFSYEQYF.